This entry concerns a single T cell receptor beta chain. Treatment denoted: around 19 received Ad26.COV2.S at low or high dose, single or two shots; about 5 received placebo; per-sample allocation not given. After the first vaccine or placebo injection, samples were drawn on day 63. This record comes from a study of Ad26.COV2.S vaccination and SARS-CoV-2 variants. Trimming cost V 2 bases and J 8 bases; bases outside gene matches: 7. Germline assignment: CDR1 SGHNT and CDR2 YYREEE (reference sequence). CDR3 length equals 14 residues. Method: immunoSEQ multiplex PCR; TCRdb's copy keeps in-frame clones and lacks some. The sample has some 320,000 clones; approximately 80% are singletons.

This material consisted of peripheral blood, taken in a trial of Ad26.COV2.S vaccine versus placebo. The gene calls are TRBV5-4 and TRBJ1-2; 9 bases agree with TRBD1. This TCR derives from a person between 18 and 65 years old who received the Ad26.COV2.S COVID-19 vaccine or a placebo. The CDR3 DNA reads TGTGCCAGCAGCTTAGGGACAGGGTTGAGGGGCTACACCTTC. This gives the protein CASSLGTGLRGYTF.